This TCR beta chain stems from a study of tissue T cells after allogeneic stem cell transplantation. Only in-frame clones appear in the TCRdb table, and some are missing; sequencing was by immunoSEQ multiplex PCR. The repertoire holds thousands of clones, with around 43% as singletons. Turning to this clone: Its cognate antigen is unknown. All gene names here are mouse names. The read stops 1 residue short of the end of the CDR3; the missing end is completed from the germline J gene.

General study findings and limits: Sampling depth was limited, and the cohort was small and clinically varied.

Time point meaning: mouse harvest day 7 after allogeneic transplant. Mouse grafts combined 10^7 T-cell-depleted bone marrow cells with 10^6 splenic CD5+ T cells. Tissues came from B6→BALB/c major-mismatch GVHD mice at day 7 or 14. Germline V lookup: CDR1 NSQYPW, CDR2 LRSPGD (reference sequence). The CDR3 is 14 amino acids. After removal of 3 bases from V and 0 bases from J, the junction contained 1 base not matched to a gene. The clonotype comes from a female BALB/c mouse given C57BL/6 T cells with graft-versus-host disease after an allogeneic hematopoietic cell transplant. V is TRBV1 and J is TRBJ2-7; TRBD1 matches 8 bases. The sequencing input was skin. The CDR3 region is CTCSATGASYEQYF. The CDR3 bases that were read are TGCACCTGCAGTGCGACAGGGGCCTCCTATGAACAGTAC.